A selection of T cell receptor beta chains follows, all from one sample in a study of T cell responses to AZD1222 COVID-19 vaccine. The repertoire was sequenced with immunoSEQ multiplex PCR; TCRdb's copy has only in-frame clones and lacks some. The data contain 110,000 or so clones, about four fifths of them seen just once; the ten biggest clones take up 4% to 6%. The sequenced sample was peripheral blood, obtained on day 0 of AZD1222 vaccination. The receptors derive from an adult in good health. Each CDR3 is given with its conserved first and last residue. The D gene is left open where the match is weak. Size tells how often a clone was seen (once, few, many) or the class of an expanded clone, and some rows leave it out.

-	TRBV30	-	TRBJ2-7	TGTGCCTGGAGTCGGGGCAGAGCCCTGGGGCAGTACTTC	CAWSRGRALGQYF
-	TRBV29-1	-	TRBJ1-2	TGCAGCGTTGAACTCGGGAATGGCTACACCTTC	CSVELGNGYTF
-	TRBV5-1	-	TRBJ1-4	TGCGCCAGCAGCTTGGCGCATGGTGGCAGAGGGGAAAAACTGTTTTTT	CASSLAHGGRGEKLFF
TRBD2	TRBV7-8	-	TRBJ2-2	TGTGCCAGCAGCTTTGCTAGCGGGGGGGCCGGAGCCGGGGAGCTGTTTTTT	CASSFASGGAGAGELFF
TRBD1	TRBV4-2	-	TRBJ2-7	TGTGCCAGCAGCCAAGGGCGGACAGGGGCCTACGAGCAGTACTTC	CASSQGRTGAYEQYF
-	TRBV2	-	TRBJ1-5	TGTGCCAGCAGTGAAAGGGCGGTAAATCAGCCCCAGCATTTT	CASSERAVNQPQHF
-	TRBV7-3	once	TRBJ1-5	TGTGCCAGCAGCTGGGCAGGGAATTGGAATCAGCCCCAGCATTTT	CASSWAGNWNQPQHF
-	TRBV7-2	-	TRBJ1-5	TGTGCCAGCAGCTCCGGGAGCAATCAGCCCCAGCATTTT	CASSSGSNQPQHF
-	TRBV2	-	TRBJ1-2	TGTGCCACCGCACTCTATGGCTACACCTTC	CATALYGYTF
-	TRBV29-1	once	TRBJ1-2	TGCAGCGTTGACAGGTCCCCAGGGGGCTACACCTTC	CSVDRSPGGYTF
-	TRBV6-6	-	TRBJ1-4	TGTGCCAGCAGCCTCGCTGGTGCGAGTGAAAAACTGTTTTTT	CASSLAGASEKLFF
-	TRBV13	-	TRBJ2-7	TGTGCCAGCAGCTGGGGACGAACCTACGAGCAGTACTTC	CASSWGRTYEQYF
-	TRBV19	once	TRBJ1-2	TGTGCCACCACCCCAACGGGCCTCTATGGCTACACCTTC	CATTPTGLYGYTF
-	TRBV20-1	-	TRBJ1-6	TGCAGTGCTAATGACCTTAGCTCCTATAATTCACCCCTCCACTTT	CSANDLSSYNSPLHF
-	TRBV2	once	TRBJ1-1	TGTGCCAGCAAGGTCGGGCAGTTGAACACTGAAGCTTTCTTT	CASKVGQLNTEAFF
TRBD1	TRBV10-3	few	TRBJ2-1	TGTGCCATCAGCGGGGGCGTAGGAGGACAGGGCCACAATGAGCAGTTCTTC	CAISGGVGGQGHNEQFF
-	TRBV6-6	-	TRBJ1-1	TGTGCCAGCTCGTCAATTCAGAACACTGAAGCTTTCTTT	CASSSIQNTEAFF
TRBD1	TRBV19	-	TRBJ2-2	TGTGCCAGTAACACCGGGACAGGGGCCACGAACACCGGGGAGCTGTTTTTT	CASNTGTGATNTGELFF
TRBD1	TRBV12-3/TRBV12-4	-	TRBJ2-3	TGTGCCAGCACCCCTCTAACAGGGGGTACGCAGTATTTT	CASTPLTGGTQYF
-	TRBV18	-	TRBJ1-5	TGTGCCAGCTCACCCGAAGGGGGGGATAGCAATCAGCCCCAGCATTTT	CASSPEGGDSNQPQHF
-	TRBV3-1/TRBV3-2	-	TRBJ2-1	TGTGCCAGCAGCCAAGAAGTCGGCAGGAGCTCCTACAATGAGCAGTTCTTC	CASSQEVGRSSYNEQFF
-	TRBV4-2	-	TRBJ1-2	TGTGCCAGCAAGCCCCCCGGGGGGGCCGACTATGGCTACACCTTC	CASKPPGGADYGYTF
-	TRBV5-4	-	TRBJ2-6	TGTGCCAGCAGCCTTCCTGACGAGGCCAACGTCCTGACTTTC	CASSLPDEANVLTF
-	TRBV18	-	TRBJ1-1	TGTGCCAGCTCACCACTGGGACCTGGGAACAGGGAGGTCCGGACTGAAGCTTTCTTT	CASSPLGPGNREVRTEAFF
-	TRBV27	-	TRBJ2-7	TGTGCCAGCAGTTTAACTTCGACAGGACCCGGGAAGGACTTC	CASSLTSTGPGKDF
-	TRBV27	-	TRBJ1-6	TGTGCCAGCAGTTTGTGGGGGCCGGATTCACCCCTCCACTTT	CASSLWGPDSPLHF
-	TRBV3-1/TRBV3-2	-	TRBJ1-5	TGTGCCAGCAGCCCGGGACATGGCAATCAGCCCCAGCATTTT	CASSPGHGNQPQHF
-	TRBV7-2	-	TRBJ2-3	TGTGCCAGCAGCTTAGCTCCTGGCAGCACAGATACGCAGTATTTT	CASSLAPGSTDTQYF
-	TRBV4-1	few	TRBJ1-5	TGCGCCAGCAGCCAAGATCTGACAGGAGCTAGCAATCAGCCCCAGCATTTT	CASSQDLTGASNQPQHF
-	TRBV25-1	-	TRBJ2-7	TGTGCCAGCTCGGGTTGGGGGTCAGCCTACGAGCAGTACTTC	CASSGWGSAYEQYF
-	TRBV7-9	-	TRBJ1-2	TGTGCCAGCAGCTACGACTTCAACTATGGCTACACCTTC	CASSYDFNYGYTF
-	TRBV7-9	-	TRBJ1-1	TGTGCCAGCAGCCCTGAACTGTATAACACTGAAGCTTTCTTT	CASSPELYNTEAFF
-	TRBV4-2	-	TRBJ1-2	TGTGCCAGCAGCCAAGAGGGGGGGGTATTAGGTCTCTATGGCTACACCTTC	CASSQEGGVLGLYGYTF
TRBD2	TRBV6-2/TRBV6-3	-	TRBJ2-1	TGTGCCAGCAGACCTAGCGGGGGGGCCCTGAATGAGCAGTTCTTC	CASRPSGGALNEQFF
-	TRBV7-2	-	TRBJ1-1	TGTGCCAGCAGCTTTCAACAGCGGACTGAAGCTTTCTTT	CASSFQQRTEAFF
-	TRBV4-3	-	TRBJ2-3	TGCGCCAGCAGCCAAGACACCCTTAGCAGCACAGATACGCAGTATTTT	CASSQDTLSSTDTQYF
-	TRBV27	once	TRBJ1-1	TGTGCCAGCAGTTGGGGCATGAACACTGAAGCTTTCTTT	CASSWGMNTEAFF
-	TRBV30	-	TRBJ1-4	TGTGCCTGCCCCGCCGTCGGGGCGGGTGAAAAACTGTTTTTT	CACPAVGAGEKLFF
-	TRBV2	-	TRBJ2-1	TGTGCCAGCGCCCCCTCAATAGGGGTTGAGCAGTTCTTC	CASAPSIGVEQFF
-	TRBV29-1	-	TRBJ2-5	TGCAGCGTTGGGTTCCGCATAGAAGAGACCCAGTACTTC	CSVGFRIEETQYF
-	TRBV7-8	few	TRBJ1-1	TGTGCCAGCAGCTCTCGGGTCGACGGGGACACTGAAGCTTTCTTT	CASSSRVDGDTEAFF
-	TRBV6-2/TRBV6-3	-	TRBJ2-5	TGTGCCAGCAGTTACGGTGGGGGTATGGAGACCCAGTACTTC	CASSYGGGMETQYF
-	TRBV2	-	TRBJ1-2	TGTGCCAGCAGTGATCTGGGCAGGCCCCCGGCCTATGGCTACACCTTC	CASSDLGRPPAYGYTF
TRBD2	TRBV7-9	-	TRBJ2-1	TGTGCCAGCAGTTCCCGAGGCGCGGGGGGCTACAATGAGCAGTTCTTC	CASSSRGAGGYNEQFF
-	TRBV4-1	-	TRBJ2-7	TGCGCCAGCAGCCAATTAACAGGGACCTCCTACGAGCAGTACTTC	CASSQLTGTSYEQYF
-	TRBV6-4	-	TRBJ2-5	TGTGCCAGCAGTGTGACCCCTTCAGAGACCCAGTACTTC	CASSVTPSETQYF
-	TRBV20-1	-	TRBJ1-2	TGCAGTGCTCGCGATTATGGCTACACCTTC	CSARDYGYTF
-	TRBV10-2	-	TRBJ1-3	TGCGCCAGCAGTGAGTCCGGACTGAGAAACACCATATATTTT	CASSESGLRNTIYF
-	TRBV6-4	-	TRBJ2-2	TGTGCCAGCAGTCAGGGAAGCACCGGGGAGCTGTTTTTT	CASSQGSTGELFF
-	TRBV7-2	-	TRBJ2-1	TGTGCCAGCAGCTTATGGGGGTCTGAGCAGTTCTTC	CASSLWGSEQFF
-	TRBV30	-	TRBJ1-2	TGTGCCTGGAGTGTACTAGGAGGCTACACCTTC	CAWSVLGGYTF
TRBD2	TRBV4-1	-	TRBJ2-5	TGCGCCAGCAGTCTAATAGCGGGGGGCCAAGAGACCCAGTACTTC	CASSLIAGGQETQYF
-	TRBV19	-	TRBJ1-2	TGTGCCAGTAGTATAAAAGCGGGTGAAGGCTACACCTTC	CASSIKAGEGYTF
TRBD1	TRBV7-2	-	TRBJ2-7	TGTGCCAGCAGCTTAGATCAGGGGGCCTACGAGCAGTACTTC	CASSLDQGAYEQYF
-	TRBV3-1/TRBV3-2	-	TRBJ2-5	TGTGCCAGCAGCCAGACAGAGACCCAGTACTTC	CASSQTETQYF
-	TRBV20-1	once	TRBJ2-1	TGCAGTGCTTACACCAATGAGCAGTTCTTC	CSAYTNEQFF
-	TRBV4-3	-	TRBJ2-3	TGCGCCAGCAGCCAAGAATTGGCGGATACGCAGTATTTT	CASSQELADTQYF
-	TRBV10-3	-	TRBJ1-5	TGTGCCATCAGTGAGGGGGGGGCCCATCAGCCCCAGCATTTT	CAISEGGAHQPQHF